The entry below gives a single TCR beta chain sequence along with its context. Antigen unknown. Investigators isolated RNA and reverse transcribed it into cDNA to act as the sequencing template. TCRdb's table, derived via immunoSEQ multiplex PCR, lists solely in-frame clones and lacks some. This sample has some 180,000 clones, with more than 60% found just once. The V and J ends lost 0 bases and 7 bases, in that order; junction bases with no gene match: 5. Germline V gene sequence: CDR1 LGHNA, CDR2 YSLEER. The CDR3 contains 15 residues. The data belong to a study of CD8+ T cells in alopecia areata. Study in general: Oral tofacitinib (5 to 10 mg twice daily) was administered to treated patients. Overall study findings and caveats: Elevated clonality characterized lesional scalp relative to normal scalp, particularly in alopecia totalis/universalis.

The TCR comes from a human donor with alopecia areata. This chain connects TRBV4-3 to TRBJ2-1; the match to TRBD2 covers 8 bases. Sequenced here: CD4+ T cells sorted from blood, sampled at week 0. The DNA for the CDR3 is TGCGCCAGCAGCCAAGAGGGAGCGGGGGAGAATGAGCAGTTCTTC. Its translation: CASSQEGAGENEQFF.